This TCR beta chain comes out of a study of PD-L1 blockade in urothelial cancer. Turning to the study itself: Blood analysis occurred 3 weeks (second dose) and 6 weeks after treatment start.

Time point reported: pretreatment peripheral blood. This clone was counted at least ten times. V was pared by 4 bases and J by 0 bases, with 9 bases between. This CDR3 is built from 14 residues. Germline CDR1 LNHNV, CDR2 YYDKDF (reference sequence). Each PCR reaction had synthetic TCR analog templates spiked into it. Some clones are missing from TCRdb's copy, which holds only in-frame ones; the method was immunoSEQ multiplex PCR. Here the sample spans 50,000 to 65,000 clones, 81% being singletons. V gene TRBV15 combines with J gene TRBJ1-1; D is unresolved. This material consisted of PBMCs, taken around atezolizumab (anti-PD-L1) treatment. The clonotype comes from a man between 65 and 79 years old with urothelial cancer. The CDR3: CATSMHSVNTEAFF. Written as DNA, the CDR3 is TGTGCCACCAGCATGCACAGTGTGAACACTGAAGCTTTCTTT.